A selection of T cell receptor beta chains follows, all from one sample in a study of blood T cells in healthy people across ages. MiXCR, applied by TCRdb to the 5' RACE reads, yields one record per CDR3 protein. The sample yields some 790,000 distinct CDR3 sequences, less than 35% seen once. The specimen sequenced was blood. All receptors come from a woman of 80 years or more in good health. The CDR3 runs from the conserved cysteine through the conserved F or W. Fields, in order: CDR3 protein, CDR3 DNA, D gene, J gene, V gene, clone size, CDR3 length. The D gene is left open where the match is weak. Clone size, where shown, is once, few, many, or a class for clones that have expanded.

CATSRDIEGEQYF | TGTGCCACCAGCAGAGATATCGAGGGCGAGCAGTACTTC | - | TRBJ2-7 | TRBV15 | once | 13
CASSYAGGAGETQYF | TGTGCCAGCAGTTACGCAGGGGGCGCCGGGGAGACCCAGTACTTC | TRBD1 | TRBJ2-5 | TRBV6-2/TRBV6-3 | many | 15
CANSSSGGAEETQYF | TGTGCCAACTCTAGCAGCGGGGGGGCCGAAGAGACCCAGTACTTC | TRBD2 | TRBJ2-5 | TRBV18 | - | 15
CASSLAGARAANYGYTF | TGTGCCAGCAGCTTAGCGGGGGCGAGGGCTGCTAACTATGGCTACACCTTC | - | TRBJ1-2 | TRBV7-2 | many | 17
CASSVDQGLGNTEAFF | TGTGCCAGCAGCGTAGACCAGGGGTTAGGGAACACTGAAGCTTTCTTT | - | TRBJ1-1 | TRBV9 | - | 16
CASSWKGASYNEQFF | TGTGCCAGCAGTTGGAAGGGAGCGTCCTACAATGAGCAGTTCTTC | - | TRBJ2-1 | TRBV12-3/TRBV12-4 | many | 15
CASSQIPDFQETQYF | TGTGCCAGCAGCCAAATCCCGGACTTCCAAGAGACCCAGTACTTC | - | TRBJ2-5 | TRBV14 | many | 15
CASSFGQGPYNSPLHF | TGTGCCAGCAGTTTCGGACAGGGACCCTATAATTCACCCCTCCACTTT | TRBD1 | TRBJ1-6 | TRBV28 | - | 16
CASSLGSSRQGGFF | TGTGCCAGCAGTTTAGGTTCCAGCAGACAGGGGGGGTTCTTC | TRBD1 | TRBJ2-1 | TRBV28 | many | 14
CASSIRSNTGELFF | TGTGCCAGCAGCATAAGGTCCAACACCGGGGAGCTGTTTTTT | - | TRBJ2-2 | TRBV3-1 | - | 14
CAWRDKPGQRYGYTF | TGTGCCTGGAGAGACAAACCGGGACAGCGTTATGGCTACACCTTC | TRBD1 | TRBJ1-2 | TRBV30 | many | 15
CASSGLRFYSNQPQHF | TGTGCCAGCAGTGGGCTACGGTTTTATAGCAATCAGCCCCAGCATTTT | - | TRBJ1-5 | TRBV6-1 | many | 16
CASSRSVGETQYF | TGCGCCAGCAGCCGGTCAGTGGGAGAGACCCAGTACTTC | - | TRBJ2-5 | TRBV5-1 | many | 13